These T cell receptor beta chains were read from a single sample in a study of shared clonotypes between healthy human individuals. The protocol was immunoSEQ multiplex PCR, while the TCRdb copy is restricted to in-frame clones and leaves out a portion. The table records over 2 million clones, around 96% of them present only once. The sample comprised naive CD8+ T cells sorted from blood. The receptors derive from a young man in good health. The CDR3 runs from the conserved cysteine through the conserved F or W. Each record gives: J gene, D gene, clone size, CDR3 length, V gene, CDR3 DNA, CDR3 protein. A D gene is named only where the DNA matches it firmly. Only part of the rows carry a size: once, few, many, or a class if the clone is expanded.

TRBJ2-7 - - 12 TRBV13 TGTGCCAGCAGCTTCATCAGCTACGAGCAGTACTTC CASSFISYEQYF
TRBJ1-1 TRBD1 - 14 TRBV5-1 TGCGCCAGCAGCTTGTCTCCAGGGGGAACTGAAGCTTTCTTT CASSLSPGGTEAFF
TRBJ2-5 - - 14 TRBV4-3 TGCGCCAGCAGCCAAGTGGGATGCGGAGAGACCCAGTACTTC CASSQVGCGETQYF
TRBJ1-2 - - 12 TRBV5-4 TGTGCCATCAAGGACATTTTGGAAGGCTACACCTTC CAIKDILEGYTF
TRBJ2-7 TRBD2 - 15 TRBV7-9 TGTGCCAGCAGCCTGAGTACTAGCGGGAGCTACGAGCAGTACTTC CASSLSTSGSYEQYF
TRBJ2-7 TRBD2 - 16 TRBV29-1 TGCAGCGTGCTTATCCTCCTTAGCGGGGGGATTTACGAGCAGTACTTC CSVLILLSGGIYEQYF
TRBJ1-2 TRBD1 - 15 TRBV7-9 TGTGCCAGCAGCCCTGGACAGGGGGGAAACTATGGCTACACCTTC CASSPGQGGNYGYTF
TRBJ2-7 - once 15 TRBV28 TGTGCCAGCAGTTCGCCTCGGTCCGTCTCCTACGAGCAGTACTTC CASSSPRSVSYEQYF
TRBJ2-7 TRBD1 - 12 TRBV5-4 TGTGCCAGCAGCCGACAGGGGGACGAGCAGTACTTC CASSRQGDEQYF
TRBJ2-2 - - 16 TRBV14 TGTGCCAGCAGCCAAGAAGGTGACGGGAACACCGGGGAGCTGTTTTTT CASSQEGDGNTGELFF
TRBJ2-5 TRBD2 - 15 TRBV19 TGTGCCAGTAGCCAAACTAGCGGGGGTTTGGAGACCCAGTACTTC CASSQTSGGLETQYF
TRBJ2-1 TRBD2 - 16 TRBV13 TGTGCCAGCAGCTCTAGCGGGAGAGACTTATACAATGAGCAGTTCTTC CASSSSGRDLYNEQFF
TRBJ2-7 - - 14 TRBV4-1 TGCGCCAGCAGCCCAAGGACGGGGAACTACGAGCAGTACTTC CASSPRTGNYEQYF
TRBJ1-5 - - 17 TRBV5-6 TGTGCCAGCAGCTTGGAGGGAGGGGTAGGTAGCAATCAGCCCCAGCATTTT CASSLEGGVGSNQPQHF
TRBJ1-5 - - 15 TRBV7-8 TGTGCCAGCAGCTCCCCGACAGGAAGCAATCAGCCCCAGCATTTT CASSSPTGSNQPQHF
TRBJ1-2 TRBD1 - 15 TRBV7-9 TGTGCCAGCAGCGATGACAGGGAGGTTGACTATGGCTACACCTTC CASSDDREVDYGYTF
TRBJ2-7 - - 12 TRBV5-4 TGTGCCAGCAGCGGAGGTACCTACGAGCAGTACTTC CASSGGTYEQYF
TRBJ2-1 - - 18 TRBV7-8 TGTGCCAGCACCCTCTCTCTTATTGGGGGGGGCCCCTACAATGAGCAGTTCTTC CASTLSLIGGGPYNEQFF